This TCR beta chain is drawn from a study of CD8+CD57+ T cells in acquired aplastic anemia. The junction had 8 bases not matched to a gene; V was cut back by 5 bases and J by 4 bases. This CDR3 has 16 amino acids. Germline lookup yields CDR1 SGHTA and CDR2 FQGTGA. Researchers used genomic DNA as the template to profile TCR beta VDJ and CDR3. TCRdb reprocessed the reads via MiXCR and lists one record per CDR3 protein. Of 450,000 to 550,000 distinct CDR3 sequences detected, under 40% appear once; the ten largest clones hold approximately 0.82%. Sequencing was done on patients that had shown CD8+CD57+ cell expansion by flow cytometry.

What was sequenced was sorted CD4+, CD8+, or CD8+CD57+ T cells (not recorded which) from PBMCs. V usage is TRBV7-3 and J usage is TRBJ2-2; 9 nucleotides line up with TRBD1. The origin of this receptor is a human donor with aplastic anemia. CDR3 region: CASSGAGTGFTGELFF. The CDR3 DNA is TGTGCCAGCAGCGGGGCCGGGACAGGGTTCACCGGGGAGCTGTTTTTT.